This T cell receptor beta chain was sequenced in a study of Graves' ophthalmopathy and Graves' hyperthyroidism. With respect to this clonotype: Antigen: not known.

It was on clinical symptoms, serum thyroxine, TRAb, thyroid ultrasound and orbital computed tomography that diagnosis relied. Study-wide points: Ophthalmopathy was separated from stable hyperthyroidism by a 13-signature model with roughly 90% sensitivity and around 81% specificity.

From RNA, the CDR3 regions of TCR beta chains were amplified and sequenced. HTBI-primed RT-PCR formed the first round, and a multiplex PCR formed the second. TCRdb re-derived calls from the multiplex PCR reads in MiXCR, one entry per CDR3 protein. The repertoire includes roughly 350,000 distinct CDR3 sequences, approximately 18% of them detected once, and 2% to 3% sits in the top ten. Sequencing input: peripheral blood. The receptor was derived from an adult woman with stable Graves' hyperthyroidism.

The CDR3 sequence: CASSPTGGHLNTEAFF. The CDR3 DNA reads as TGTGCCAGCAGTCCCACCGGGGGACACTTGAACACTGAAGCTTTCTTT. This chain uses TRBV5-6 with TRBJ1-1, with D perhaps matching TRBD1 (6 bases). From germline, CDR1 is SGHDT and CDR2 YYEEEE. The CDR3 loop spans 16 amino acids. V shed 5 bases and J shed 0 bases, with 17 bases lying between them.